Listed here is a single TCR beta chain. Its specificity is not known. These data originate in a study of a mutant IDH1 vaccine in newly diagnosed glioma. In the study overall: At weeks 1, 3, 5, 7, 11, 15, 19 and 23, patients received a vaccination, eight in all. Treatment recipients were approximately 60% male and around 38% female, and their mean age was roughly 40 years. Therapy received beforehand was radiotherapy, temozolomide, or both, with most patients given both.

Whole-study results and caveats: Among patients, around 93% showed immune responses induced by the vaccine.

Assay: immunoSEQ multiplex PCR; the TCRdb copy retains only in-frame clones and omits some. In the table there are tens of thousands of clones, about 79% of which are singletons. Trimming at V came to 0 bases and at J to 7 bases, leaving 0 bases not matched to a gene. The CDR3 is 13 residues long. Germline V gene lookup returns CDR1 MNHEY and CDR2 SMNVEV (reference sequence). Time point reported: week 5, during vaccination. Doses comprised 300 ug of mutant IDH1 20-mer peptide each, plus topical imiquimod. The sequencing used PBMCs, collected from a glioma patient whose treatment included an IDH1 peptide vaccine. This chain joins TRBV27 and TRBJ1-3, with 7 bases lining up with TRBD1. The clonotype was recovered from a young man with glioma. The CDR3 region has the DNA TGTGCCAGCAGTTTATCACAGGGGAACACCATATATTTT. It specifies CASSLSQGNTIYF.